This TCR beta chain was identified in a study of T cell responses to AZD1222 COVID-19 vaccine (dated by TCRdb to the early 2020s). Broadly, across the study: AZD1222 recipients with second doses at about 4 weeks or about 12 weeks were pooled, because spike-specific TCR depth and breadth did not differ between schedules. TCR sequencing was performed for 230 to 250 trial participants, of whom around 200 were given two doses of AZD1222 and some 25 were given two doses of MenACWY control vaccine. Trial participants were enrolled by age into 18-55, 56-69 and 70-plus year subgroups, with roughly 150, 30 and 60 TCR-sequenced participants respectively.

What this sample's time point label stands for: baseline before first vaccination. Vaccinee samples came from UK trials COV001 and COV002, including a single-blind randomized controlled phase 2/3 trial of AZD1222 (ChAdOx1 nCoV-19) in healthy adults. For TCRbeta chain sequencing, PBMC samples from trial participants were taken at day 0 and at day 28 after the second dose. Summary of the overall study and its limitations: Spike-specific TCR breadth and depth rose significantly after two AZD1222 doses compared with day 0 and with MenACWY recipients. In the small 56-69-year group, the increase in depth fell short of significance, most likely because of low power. No day 14 peak-response samples were available, so repertoires were characterized only after the peak T cell response. Conclusions about previously exposed vaccinees are limited because only six or seven AZD1222 recipients were SARS-CoV-2 seropositive at baseline. CD4 TCRs associated with the vaccine covered the entire spike protein, and the dominant responses were in regions 160-218 and 743-854. Participants were mostly white British, with more females than males. The authors suggested clonal diversity may have been underestimated. Reportedly, almost half of the unique spike-specific TCRs recognized epitopes lying outside the regions that are mutated in the B.1.351 and B.1.1.7 variants.

The CDR3 regions of human TCRbeta chains were analyzed by immunosequencing. Processing in the source paper ran as follows. TCRs in the repertoires were compared against a reference library of SARS-CoV-2-specific TCRs that had been generated with the MIRA antigen-specificity platform. Breadth was defined as the fraction of unique TCRs that were SARS-CoV-2-associated. Depth was defined as the fraction of total T cells that were SARS-CoV-2-associated. Each spike-specific TCR was assigned to its reactive spike region and to a CD4 or CD8 class using the MIRA data. Log10-transformed breadth and depth values were compared by one-way ANOVA with Sidak's multiple comparisons tests. Not all clones reach the TCRdb copy of this immuneACCESS table, which keeps in-frame sequences only. Checked studies attribute under half of the gap to unresolved V genes and leave the rest unexplained. V and J calls and clone size are given by that table; D and trimming were obtained from the DNA. This sample has 95,000 to 150,000 clones in its table, and around 92% of those were observed once. Together, the top ten hold 3.5% to 4.5% of the sample.

On this clone: What antigen it recognizes has not been identified. No base quality values were provided; no much bigger clone lies one nucleotide off.

The sequences come from peripheral blood, collected on day 0 of AZD1222 vaccination. This TCR came from an adult in good health.

CDR3 sequence: CASSLGDGGSGYTF. The nucleotide sequence reads as follows: TGTGCCAGCAGCTTGGGGGACGGAGGGAGTGGCTACACCTTC. This chain is built from TRBV5-5 and TRBJ1-2; the D gene is perhaps TRBD1, on 5 matching bases. Inclusive of the bounding cysteine and phenylalanine, the CDR3 is 14 residues long. Here the CDR3 DNA is all that survives: 42 bases in frame from base 1. Reading the germline V gene (reference sequence) gives CDR1 SGHKS and CDR2 YYEKEE. V is pared back by 0 bases and J by 7 bases, with 13 bases lying between the germline termini.